This T cell receptor beta chain was sequenced during a study of T cell responses to AZD1222 COVID-19 vaccine. Study as a whole: Pooling covered second doses at about 4 or about 12 weeks.

Whole-study findings and limits: The study identified only five to seven AZD1222 recipients as seropositive at baseline. Two AZD1222 administrations were followed by greater Spike-specific TCR breadth and depth.

The V gene's germline CDR1 is SEHNR and CDR2 FQNEAQ (reference sequence). CDR3 length: 15 residues. The V and J ends lost 5 bases and 8 bases, in that order; junction bases with no gene match: 11. The method was immunoSEQ multiplex PCR; TCRdb's version includes in-frame clones alone and lacks a portion of them. The top ten hold roughly 1.4% of the sample, which has about 200,000 clones, 85% to 95% seen once. Remarks on this clone: Antigen unknown.

The specimen comprised peripheral blood, sampled on day 0 of AZD1222 vaccination. The receptor comes from an adult in good health. The chain links TRBV7-9 to TRBJ2-1, with 8 positions matching TRBD1. The CDR3 DNA follows: TGTGCCAGCAGCCCAGGAGGACAGGGAGGACATGAGCAGTTCTTC. It is translated as CASSPGGQGGHEQFF.